Listed below are T cell receptor beta chains from one sample, sequenced in a study of T cell responses to AZD1222 COVID-19 vaccine. Some clones are missing from TCRdb's copy, which holds only in-frame ones; the method was immunoSEQ multiplex PCR. The data hold 150,000 to 200,000 clones, with more than 85% observed a single time. The sample in question was peripheral blood, obtained on day 0 of AZD1222 vaccination. These receptors were taken from an adult in good health. The CDR3 runs from the conserved cysteine through the conserved F or W. A D gene is named only where the DNA matches it firmly. Some rows have no size entry. The others give once, few or many, or a class for an expanded clone.

- - TRBJ1-6 TRBV27 CASSSTGWDSPLHF TGTGCCAGCAGTTCGACTGGTTGGGATTCACCCCTCCACTTT
- TRBD1 TRBJ1-6 TRBV10-3 CATTGGVGSPLHF TGTGCCACCACAGGGGGCGTTGGATCACCCCTCCACTTT
- - TRBJ2-1 TRBV5-1 CASSYGSSYNEQFF TGCGCCAGCAGCTATGGAAGCTCCTACAATGAGCAGTTCTTC
- - TRBJ1-2 TRBV5-1 CASSKVMAEDGYTF TGCGCCAGCAGCAAAGTTATGGCGGAGGATGGCTACACCTTC
- - TRBJ2-7 TRBV6-6 CATSFTFSRDEQYF TGTGCCACCAGTTTTACTTTTTCTCGGGACGAGCAGTACTTC
- - TRBJ2-7 TRBV5-5 CASSLLGTASYEQYF TGTGCCAGCAGCTTGTTGGGGACGGCATCCTACGAGCAGTACTTC
- - TRBJ1-2 TRBV10-3 CAISEFEGLDGYTF TGTGCCATCAGTGAGTTCGAGGGTTTGGATGGCTACACCTTC
- TRBD1 TRBJ1-1 TRBV11-2 CASSLVQGAEAFF TGTGCCAGCAGCTTAGTACAGGGGGCTGAAGCTTTCTTT
- - TRBJ2-3 TRBV27 CASSSLATFTDTQYF TGTGCCAGCAGTTCCCTCGCAACCTTCACAGATACGCAGTATTTT
once - TRBJ1-1 TRBV3-1/TRBV3-2 CASSQGGRGEAFF TGTGCCAGCAGCCAGGGGGGACGCGGTGAAGCTTTCTTT
- TRBD1 TRBJ1-2 TRBV7-2 CASSPMGQANYGYTF TGTGCCAGCAGCCCGATGGGACAGGCGAACTATGGCTACACCTTC
- - TRBJ1-1 TRBV6-2/TRBV6-3 CASSYYRADTEAFF TGTGCCAGCAGTTATTACCGGGCAGACACTGAAGCTTTCTTT
- TRBD1 TRBJ2-1 TRBV11-3 CASSLGKGQYKVNEQFF TGTGCCAGCAGCTTAGGCAAGGGACAGTATAAAGTTAATGAGCAGTTCTTC
- - TRBJ1-6 TRBV19 CASSIDLLQGSPLHF TGTGCCAGTAGTATAGACCTTCTACAGGGTTCACCCCTCCACTTT
once TRBD2 TRBJ2-1 TRBV4-2 CASSATSGREQFF TGTGCCAGCAGCGCGACTAGCGGGCGTGAGCAGTTCTTC
- - TRBJ1-1 TRBV14 CASSRGRKAGGNTEAFF TGTGCCAGCAGCCGGGGCCGGAAGGCTGGAGGGAACACTGAAGCTTTCTTT
- - TRBJ1-6 TRBV5-5 CASSLPGASNSPLHF TGTGCCAGCAGCTTGCCAGGGGCGTCAAATTCACCCCTCCACTTT
- - TRBJ2-7 TRBV2 CASRTGQTYEQYF TGTGCCAGCAGGACTGGACAGACCTACGAGCAGTACTTC
few - TRBJ2-5 TRBV6-5 CASYKMTTGDETQYF TGTGCCAGCTACAAGATGACGACAGGTGACGAGACCCAGTACTTC
- TRBD1 TRBJ1-1 TRBV5-1 CASSDRGNTEAFF TGCGCCAGCAGCGACAGGGGGAACACTGAAGCTTTCTTT
- TRBD1 TRBJ1-2 TRBV27 CASSLSPRGPGGYTF TGTGCCAGCAGTTTATCTCCCAGGGGGCCCGGTGGCTACACCTTC
- TRBD1 TRBJ1-2 TRBV3-1/TRBV3-2 CASSQGGQGYGYTF TGTGCCAGCAGCCAAGGGGGACAGGGCTATGGCTACACCTTC
- - TRBJ1-1 TRBV5-6 CASSLSTEAFF TGTGCCAGCAGCTTGTCCACTGAAGCTTTCTTT
- TRBD2 TRBJ2-7 TRBV3-1/TRBV3-2 CASSQVSTSGYEQYF TGTGCCAGCAGCCAAGTGTCGACTAGCGGATACGAGCAGTACTTC